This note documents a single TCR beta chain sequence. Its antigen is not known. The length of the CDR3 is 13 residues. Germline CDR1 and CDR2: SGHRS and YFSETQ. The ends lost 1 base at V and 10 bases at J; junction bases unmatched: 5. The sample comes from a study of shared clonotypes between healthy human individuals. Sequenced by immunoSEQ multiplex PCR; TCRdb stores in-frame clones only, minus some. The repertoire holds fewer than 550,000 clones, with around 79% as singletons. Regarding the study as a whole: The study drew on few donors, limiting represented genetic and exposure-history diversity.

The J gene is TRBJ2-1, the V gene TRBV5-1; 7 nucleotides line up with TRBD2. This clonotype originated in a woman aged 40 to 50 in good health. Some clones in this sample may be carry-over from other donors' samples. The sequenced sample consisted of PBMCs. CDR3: CASSLTSVQEQFF. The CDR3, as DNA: TGCGCCAGCAGCTTGACTAGCGTACAGGAGCAGTTCTTC. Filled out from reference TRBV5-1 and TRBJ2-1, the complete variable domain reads KAGVTQTPRYLIKTRGQQVTLSCSPISGHRSVSWYQQTPGQGLQFLFEYFSETQRNKGNFPGRFSGRQFSNSRSEMNVSTLELGDSALYLCASSLTSVQEQFFGPGTRLTVL.